This TCR beta chain originates from a study of blood T cell repertoires in COVID-19. Study-wide context: The origin of the acute and convalescent COVID-19 samples was the United States, Italy and Spain. Nucleic acid was either cDNA or gDNA, and it came from T cells, B-cell-depleted T cells, or PBMCs.

In the original analysis: Scientists estimated how many nucleated cells there were by amplifying reference gene primers. Assay: immunoSEQ multiplex PCR; the TCRdb copy retains only in-frame clones and omits some. That table furnishes V, J and clone size, whereas the DNA furnished D and trimming. The sample has under 200,000 clones, approximately 89% seen once. This clone has just a few counts. CDR3 size: 11 residues. Trimming pared 8 bases from V and 11 bases from J, leaving 15 bases between. The V gene's germline CDR1 is MNHEY and CDR2 SMNVEV (reference sequence). Sequencing used peripheral blood. The rearrangement links TRBV27 to TRBJ1-1, with D perhaps matching TRBD1 (5 bases). This TCR derives from a man aged 65-85 years with acute or convalescent COVID-19. The CDR3 region has the DNA TGTGCCAGCGGGGGGGTTCTGAGTGCTTTCTTT. Translated: CASGGVLSAFF.